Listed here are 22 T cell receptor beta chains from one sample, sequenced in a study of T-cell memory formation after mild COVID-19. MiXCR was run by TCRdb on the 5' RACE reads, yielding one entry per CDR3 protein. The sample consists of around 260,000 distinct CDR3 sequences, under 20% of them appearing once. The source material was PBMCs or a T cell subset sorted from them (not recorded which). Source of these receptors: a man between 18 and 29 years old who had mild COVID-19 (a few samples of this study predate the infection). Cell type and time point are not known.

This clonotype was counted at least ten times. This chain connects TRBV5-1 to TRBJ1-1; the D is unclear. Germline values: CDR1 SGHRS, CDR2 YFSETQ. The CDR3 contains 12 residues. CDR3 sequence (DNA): TGCGTGGATGTCCATGGGGACACTGAAGCTTTCTTT. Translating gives CVDVHGDTEAFF. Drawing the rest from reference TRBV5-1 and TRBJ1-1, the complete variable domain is KAGVTQTPRYLIKTRGQQVTLSCSPISGHRSVSWYQQTPGQGLQFLFEYFSETQRNKGNFPGRFSGRQFSNSRSEMNVSTLELGDSALYLCVDVHGDTEAFFGQGTRLTVV.

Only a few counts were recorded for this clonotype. CDR3 in amino acids: CASSPLPGYEQYF. The DNA of the CDR3 is TGCGCCAGCAGCCCCTTGCCGGGATACGAGCAGTACTTC. This sequence joins TRBV5-1 and TRBJ2-7; D might be TRBD2 (5 bases). Germline lookup yields CDR1 SGHRS and CDR2 YFSETQ. The CDR3 consists of 13 residues. V lost 4 bases and J lost 4, with 12 bases in between.

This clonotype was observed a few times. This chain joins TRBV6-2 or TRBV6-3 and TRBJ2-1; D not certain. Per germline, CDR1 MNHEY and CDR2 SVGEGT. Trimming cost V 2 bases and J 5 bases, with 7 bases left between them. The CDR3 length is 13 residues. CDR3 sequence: CASSYLLHNEQFF. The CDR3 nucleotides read TGTGCCAGCAGTTACCTTCTGCACAATGAGCAGTTCTTC.

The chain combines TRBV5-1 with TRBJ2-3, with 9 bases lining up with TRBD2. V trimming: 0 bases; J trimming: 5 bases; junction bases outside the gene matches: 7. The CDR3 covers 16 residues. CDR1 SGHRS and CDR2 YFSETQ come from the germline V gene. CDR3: CASSLADSGGLDTQYF. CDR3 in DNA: TGCGCCAGCAGCTTGGCCGATAGCGGGGGACTAGATACGCAGTATTTT.

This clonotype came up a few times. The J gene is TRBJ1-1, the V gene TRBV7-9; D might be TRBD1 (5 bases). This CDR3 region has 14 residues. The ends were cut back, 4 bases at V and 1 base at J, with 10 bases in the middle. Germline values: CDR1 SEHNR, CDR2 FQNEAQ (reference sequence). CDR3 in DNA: TGTGCCAGCAGCTATCAACAGGAGAACACTGAAGCTTTCTTT. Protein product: CASSYQQENTEAFF.

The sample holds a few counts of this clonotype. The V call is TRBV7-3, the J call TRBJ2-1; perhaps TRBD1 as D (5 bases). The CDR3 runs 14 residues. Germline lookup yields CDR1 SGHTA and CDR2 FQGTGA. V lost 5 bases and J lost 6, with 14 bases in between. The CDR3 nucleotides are TGTGCCAGCAGCGCAAGCATAACAGGCAATGAGCAGTTCTTC. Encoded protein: CASSASITGNEQFF.

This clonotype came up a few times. The CDR3 coding sequence is TGCGCCAGCAGCCAACTCAGGGGGCCGGATCAGCCCCAGCATTTT. This codes for CASSQLRGPDQPQHF. The chain joins TRBV4-1 to TRBJ1-5; 8 nucleotides line up with TRBD1. The CDR3 is 15 amino acids. The germline CDR1 and CDR2 sequences are MGHRA and YSYEKL. J gave up 5 bases and V 2 bases, and 5 bases lay outside the gene matches.

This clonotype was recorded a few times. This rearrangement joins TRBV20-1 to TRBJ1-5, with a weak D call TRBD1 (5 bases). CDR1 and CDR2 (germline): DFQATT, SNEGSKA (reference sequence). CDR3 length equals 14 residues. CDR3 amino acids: CRAGPRASNQPQHF. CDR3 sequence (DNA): TGCAGGGCAGGACCCAGGGCAAGCAATCAGCCCCAGCATTTT.

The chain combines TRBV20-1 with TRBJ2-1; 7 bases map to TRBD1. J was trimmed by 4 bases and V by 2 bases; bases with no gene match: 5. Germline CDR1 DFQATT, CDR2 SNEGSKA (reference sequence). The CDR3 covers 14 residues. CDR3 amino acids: CSARRTGAYNEQFF. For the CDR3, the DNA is TGCAGTGCTAGACGGACAGGAGCTTACAATGAGCAGTTCTTC.

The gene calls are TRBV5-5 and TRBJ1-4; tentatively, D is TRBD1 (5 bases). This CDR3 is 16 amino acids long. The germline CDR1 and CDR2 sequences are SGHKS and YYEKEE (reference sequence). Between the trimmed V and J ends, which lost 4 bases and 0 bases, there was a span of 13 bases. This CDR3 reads CASSLLGGATNEKLFF. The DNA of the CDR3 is TGTGCCAGCAGCCTGCTTGGGGGGGCAACTAATGAAAAACTGTTTTTT.

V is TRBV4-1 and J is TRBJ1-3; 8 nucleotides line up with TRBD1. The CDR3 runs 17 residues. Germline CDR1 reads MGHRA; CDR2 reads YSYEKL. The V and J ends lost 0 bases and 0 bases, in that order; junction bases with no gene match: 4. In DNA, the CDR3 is TGCGCCAGCAGCCAAGAGGACAGGGTCTTCTCTGGAAACACCATATATTTT. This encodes CASSQEDRVFSGNTIYF.

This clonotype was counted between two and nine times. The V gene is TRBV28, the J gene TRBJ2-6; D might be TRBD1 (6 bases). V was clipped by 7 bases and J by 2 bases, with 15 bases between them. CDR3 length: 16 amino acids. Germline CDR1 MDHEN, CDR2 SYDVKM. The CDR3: CASTRMGAPGANVLTF. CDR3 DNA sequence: TGTGCCAGCACGCGCATGGGGGCCCCTGGGGCCAACGTCCTGACTTTC.

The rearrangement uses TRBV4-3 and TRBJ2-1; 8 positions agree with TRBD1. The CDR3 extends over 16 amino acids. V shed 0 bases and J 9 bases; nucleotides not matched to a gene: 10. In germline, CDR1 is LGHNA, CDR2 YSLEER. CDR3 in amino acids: CASSQDSGGAVSEQFF. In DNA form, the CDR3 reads TGCGCCAGCAGCCAAGATTCAGGGGGCGCGGTCAGTGAGCAGTTCTTC.

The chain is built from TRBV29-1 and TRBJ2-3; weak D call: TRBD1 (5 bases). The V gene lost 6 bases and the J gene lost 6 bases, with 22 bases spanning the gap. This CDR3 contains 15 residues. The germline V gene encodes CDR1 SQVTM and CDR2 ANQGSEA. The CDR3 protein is CSVRSAGWVLDTQYF. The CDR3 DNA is TGCAGCGTCCGATCCGCAGGGTGGGTCTTGGATACGCAGTATTTT.

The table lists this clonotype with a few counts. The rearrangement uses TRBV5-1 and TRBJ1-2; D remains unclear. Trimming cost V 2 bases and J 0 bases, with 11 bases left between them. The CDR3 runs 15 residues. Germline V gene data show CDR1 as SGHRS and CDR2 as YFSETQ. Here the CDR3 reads CASSFMALTNYGYTF. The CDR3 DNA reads TGCGCCAGCAGCTTTATGGCGCTCACTAACTATGGCTACACCTTC.

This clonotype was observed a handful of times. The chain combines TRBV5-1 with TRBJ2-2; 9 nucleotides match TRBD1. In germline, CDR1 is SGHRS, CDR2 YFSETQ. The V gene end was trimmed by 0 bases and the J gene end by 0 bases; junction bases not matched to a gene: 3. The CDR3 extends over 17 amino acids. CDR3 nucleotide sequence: TGCGCCAGCAGCTTGGGATGGACAGGGGCGAACACCGGGGAGCTGTTTTTT. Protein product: CASSLGWTGANTGELFF.

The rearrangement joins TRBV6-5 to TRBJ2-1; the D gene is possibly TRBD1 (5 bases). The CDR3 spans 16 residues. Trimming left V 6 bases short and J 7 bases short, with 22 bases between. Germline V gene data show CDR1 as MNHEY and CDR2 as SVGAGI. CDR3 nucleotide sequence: TGTGCCAGCAGCATCAAAGGGGTTCCCCCGCTGAATGAGCAGTTCTTC. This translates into CASSIKGVPPLNEQFF.

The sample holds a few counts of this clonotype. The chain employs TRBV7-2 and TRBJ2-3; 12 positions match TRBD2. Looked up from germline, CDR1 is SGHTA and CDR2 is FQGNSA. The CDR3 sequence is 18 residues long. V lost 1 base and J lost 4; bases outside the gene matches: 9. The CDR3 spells CASSLELAGGLSADTQYF. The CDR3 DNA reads TGTGCCAGCAGCTTAGAACTAGCGGGGGGTCTTTCTGCAGATACGCAGTATTTT.

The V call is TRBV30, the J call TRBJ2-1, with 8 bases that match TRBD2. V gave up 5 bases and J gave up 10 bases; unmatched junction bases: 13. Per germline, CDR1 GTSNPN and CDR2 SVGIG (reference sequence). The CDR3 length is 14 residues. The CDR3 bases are TGTGCCTGGGAGCGGGGGCCGGGGTTTTCCGAGCAGTTCTTC. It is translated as CAWERGPGFSEQFF.

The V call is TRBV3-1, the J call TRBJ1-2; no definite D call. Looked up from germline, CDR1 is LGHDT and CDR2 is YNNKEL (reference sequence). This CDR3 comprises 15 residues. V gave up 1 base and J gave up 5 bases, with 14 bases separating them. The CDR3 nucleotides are TGTGCCAGCAGCCAAGTAAGTCAGCGACGGTATGGCTACACCTTC. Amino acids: CASSQVSQRRYGYTF.

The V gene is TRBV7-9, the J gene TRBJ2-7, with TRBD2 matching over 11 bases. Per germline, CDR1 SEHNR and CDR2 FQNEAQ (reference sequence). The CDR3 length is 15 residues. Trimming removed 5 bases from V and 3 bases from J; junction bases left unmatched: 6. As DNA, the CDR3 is TGTGCCAGCAGCCCCCCGGGGACTAGCGGCTACGAGCAGTACTTC. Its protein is CASSPPGTSGYEQYF. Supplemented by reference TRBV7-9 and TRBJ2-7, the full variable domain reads DTGVSQNPRHKITKRGQNVTFRCDPISEHNRLYWYRQTLGQGPEFLTYFQNEAQLEKSRLLSDRFSAERPKGSFSTLEIQRTEQGDSAMYLCASSPPGTSGYEQYFGPGTRLTVT.

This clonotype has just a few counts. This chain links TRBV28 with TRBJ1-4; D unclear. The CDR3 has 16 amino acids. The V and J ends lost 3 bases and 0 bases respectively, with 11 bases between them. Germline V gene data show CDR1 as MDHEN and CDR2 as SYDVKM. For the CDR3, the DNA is TGTGCCAGCAGTTTTGGCAGGCCCGCAACTAATGAAAAACTGTTTTTT. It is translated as CASSFGRPATNEKLFF.